This TCR beta chain was obtained from a study of tumor-infiltrating lymphocytes in localized non-small cell lung cancer (dated by TCRdb to the early 2020s). About the full investigation: Patients whose samples were collected after neoadjuvant chemotherapy, as well as both smokers and never-smokers and several histologies, were included in the cohort. Each patient contributed resected tumor tissue and uninvolved lung tissue from the same patient, described as non-adjacent to the tumor. TCR sequencing was one of several integrated assays, alongside flow cytometry, multiplex immunofluorescence, RNA-seq, exome sequencing and proteomics, applied to the same patients. The overall ICON cohort was composed of some 140 surgical patients with localized non-small cell lung cancer whose tumors were resected. A total of 50 to 60 patients were included in the paired tumor versus uninvolved lung comparison of immunoSEQ T-cell fraction.

From the germline V gene, CDR1 is MNHNS and CDR2 is SASEGT. Inclusive of the bounding cysteine and phenylalanine, the CDR3 is 14 residues long. The retained sequence is limited to the CDR3, 42 bases, with the frame set at the first base. V trim: 6 bases; J trim: 3 bases; unmatched bases: 5. Enrollment in ICON was initiated in the first half of 2016, and the last patient was enrolled in 2018. In a subcohort of 76 patients, fresh tumor and matched uninvolved tissue were collected for in-depth immune analyses, with TCR sequencing among those analyses. DNA isolated from bulk tissue, without cell sorting, was used for TCR sequencing. The paper's findings and limits, for the study overall: Assay coverage varied across patients depending on available tissue quantity, so only a subset of the cohort had TCR sequencing. Higher T cell infiltration in tumors than in uninvolved lung tissue was supported by TCRbeta sequencing, consistent with immunofluorescence CD3 counts. TCR-derived T-cell fraction did not differ between the flow cytometry-defined immunotypes IM1 (good prognosis) and IM2 (poor prognosis). Because different pieces of the same tissue were used for different assays, technical variation could not be separated from intratumor heterogeneity.

The T-cell fraction in tumor and uninvolved lung tissue was provided by TCR sequencing with the immunoSEQ assay. From the authors' description of their analysis: To analyze survival, patients were divided into a high T-cell fraction group (upper tertile) and a low T-cell fraction group (lower two tertiles), and the two groups were compared using a log-rank test. A signed-rank test was used to test paired tumor versus uninvolved lung differences in T-cell fraction. The table comes from immuneACCESS by way of TCRdb, which keeps in-frame sequences with V and J called. Part of the clones is missing from these tables; in studies checked, under half for an unresolved V gene and the rest for unknown reasons. The D gene and trimming were derived from the DNA, and the V and J assignments and clone size from that table. Present in this sample are about 7,400 clones, roughly three quarters of which were seen just once. The top ten hold about 5.2% of the sample.

Turning to this clone: The antigen it recognizes is unknown. Base quality data are lacking; no much larger clone is found one base away.

The sequence was collected from a human donor with non-small cell lung cancer. Material for sequencing was uninvolved lung tissue not adjacent to the tumor. The chain couples TRBV6-1 to TRBJ2-7; 10 middle bases align to TRBD2. The DNA is TGTGCCAGCAGGGCTAGCGGGAGTGGCTACGAGCAGTACTTC. It translates as CASRASGSGYEQYF.